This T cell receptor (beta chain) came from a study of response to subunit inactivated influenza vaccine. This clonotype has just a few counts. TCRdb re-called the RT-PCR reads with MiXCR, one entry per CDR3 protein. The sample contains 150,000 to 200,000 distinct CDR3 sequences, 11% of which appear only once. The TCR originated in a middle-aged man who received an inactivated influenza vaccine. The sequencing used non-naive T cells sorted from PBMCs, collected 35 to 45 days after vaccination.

This chain's CDR3 is CASSLRGGGGVPNYGYTF. As DNA, the CDR3 is TGTGCCAGCAGCCTCCGTGGGGGGGGCGGGGTACCTAACTATGGCTACACCTTC. The V gene is TRBV11-2, the J gene TRBJ1-2, with TRBD1 as a possible D gene (6 bases). V dropped 5 bases and J dropped 0 bases, with 22 bases sitting between them. The CDR3 consists of 18 residues. CDR1 is SGHAT and CDR2 is FQNNGV in the germline V gene.